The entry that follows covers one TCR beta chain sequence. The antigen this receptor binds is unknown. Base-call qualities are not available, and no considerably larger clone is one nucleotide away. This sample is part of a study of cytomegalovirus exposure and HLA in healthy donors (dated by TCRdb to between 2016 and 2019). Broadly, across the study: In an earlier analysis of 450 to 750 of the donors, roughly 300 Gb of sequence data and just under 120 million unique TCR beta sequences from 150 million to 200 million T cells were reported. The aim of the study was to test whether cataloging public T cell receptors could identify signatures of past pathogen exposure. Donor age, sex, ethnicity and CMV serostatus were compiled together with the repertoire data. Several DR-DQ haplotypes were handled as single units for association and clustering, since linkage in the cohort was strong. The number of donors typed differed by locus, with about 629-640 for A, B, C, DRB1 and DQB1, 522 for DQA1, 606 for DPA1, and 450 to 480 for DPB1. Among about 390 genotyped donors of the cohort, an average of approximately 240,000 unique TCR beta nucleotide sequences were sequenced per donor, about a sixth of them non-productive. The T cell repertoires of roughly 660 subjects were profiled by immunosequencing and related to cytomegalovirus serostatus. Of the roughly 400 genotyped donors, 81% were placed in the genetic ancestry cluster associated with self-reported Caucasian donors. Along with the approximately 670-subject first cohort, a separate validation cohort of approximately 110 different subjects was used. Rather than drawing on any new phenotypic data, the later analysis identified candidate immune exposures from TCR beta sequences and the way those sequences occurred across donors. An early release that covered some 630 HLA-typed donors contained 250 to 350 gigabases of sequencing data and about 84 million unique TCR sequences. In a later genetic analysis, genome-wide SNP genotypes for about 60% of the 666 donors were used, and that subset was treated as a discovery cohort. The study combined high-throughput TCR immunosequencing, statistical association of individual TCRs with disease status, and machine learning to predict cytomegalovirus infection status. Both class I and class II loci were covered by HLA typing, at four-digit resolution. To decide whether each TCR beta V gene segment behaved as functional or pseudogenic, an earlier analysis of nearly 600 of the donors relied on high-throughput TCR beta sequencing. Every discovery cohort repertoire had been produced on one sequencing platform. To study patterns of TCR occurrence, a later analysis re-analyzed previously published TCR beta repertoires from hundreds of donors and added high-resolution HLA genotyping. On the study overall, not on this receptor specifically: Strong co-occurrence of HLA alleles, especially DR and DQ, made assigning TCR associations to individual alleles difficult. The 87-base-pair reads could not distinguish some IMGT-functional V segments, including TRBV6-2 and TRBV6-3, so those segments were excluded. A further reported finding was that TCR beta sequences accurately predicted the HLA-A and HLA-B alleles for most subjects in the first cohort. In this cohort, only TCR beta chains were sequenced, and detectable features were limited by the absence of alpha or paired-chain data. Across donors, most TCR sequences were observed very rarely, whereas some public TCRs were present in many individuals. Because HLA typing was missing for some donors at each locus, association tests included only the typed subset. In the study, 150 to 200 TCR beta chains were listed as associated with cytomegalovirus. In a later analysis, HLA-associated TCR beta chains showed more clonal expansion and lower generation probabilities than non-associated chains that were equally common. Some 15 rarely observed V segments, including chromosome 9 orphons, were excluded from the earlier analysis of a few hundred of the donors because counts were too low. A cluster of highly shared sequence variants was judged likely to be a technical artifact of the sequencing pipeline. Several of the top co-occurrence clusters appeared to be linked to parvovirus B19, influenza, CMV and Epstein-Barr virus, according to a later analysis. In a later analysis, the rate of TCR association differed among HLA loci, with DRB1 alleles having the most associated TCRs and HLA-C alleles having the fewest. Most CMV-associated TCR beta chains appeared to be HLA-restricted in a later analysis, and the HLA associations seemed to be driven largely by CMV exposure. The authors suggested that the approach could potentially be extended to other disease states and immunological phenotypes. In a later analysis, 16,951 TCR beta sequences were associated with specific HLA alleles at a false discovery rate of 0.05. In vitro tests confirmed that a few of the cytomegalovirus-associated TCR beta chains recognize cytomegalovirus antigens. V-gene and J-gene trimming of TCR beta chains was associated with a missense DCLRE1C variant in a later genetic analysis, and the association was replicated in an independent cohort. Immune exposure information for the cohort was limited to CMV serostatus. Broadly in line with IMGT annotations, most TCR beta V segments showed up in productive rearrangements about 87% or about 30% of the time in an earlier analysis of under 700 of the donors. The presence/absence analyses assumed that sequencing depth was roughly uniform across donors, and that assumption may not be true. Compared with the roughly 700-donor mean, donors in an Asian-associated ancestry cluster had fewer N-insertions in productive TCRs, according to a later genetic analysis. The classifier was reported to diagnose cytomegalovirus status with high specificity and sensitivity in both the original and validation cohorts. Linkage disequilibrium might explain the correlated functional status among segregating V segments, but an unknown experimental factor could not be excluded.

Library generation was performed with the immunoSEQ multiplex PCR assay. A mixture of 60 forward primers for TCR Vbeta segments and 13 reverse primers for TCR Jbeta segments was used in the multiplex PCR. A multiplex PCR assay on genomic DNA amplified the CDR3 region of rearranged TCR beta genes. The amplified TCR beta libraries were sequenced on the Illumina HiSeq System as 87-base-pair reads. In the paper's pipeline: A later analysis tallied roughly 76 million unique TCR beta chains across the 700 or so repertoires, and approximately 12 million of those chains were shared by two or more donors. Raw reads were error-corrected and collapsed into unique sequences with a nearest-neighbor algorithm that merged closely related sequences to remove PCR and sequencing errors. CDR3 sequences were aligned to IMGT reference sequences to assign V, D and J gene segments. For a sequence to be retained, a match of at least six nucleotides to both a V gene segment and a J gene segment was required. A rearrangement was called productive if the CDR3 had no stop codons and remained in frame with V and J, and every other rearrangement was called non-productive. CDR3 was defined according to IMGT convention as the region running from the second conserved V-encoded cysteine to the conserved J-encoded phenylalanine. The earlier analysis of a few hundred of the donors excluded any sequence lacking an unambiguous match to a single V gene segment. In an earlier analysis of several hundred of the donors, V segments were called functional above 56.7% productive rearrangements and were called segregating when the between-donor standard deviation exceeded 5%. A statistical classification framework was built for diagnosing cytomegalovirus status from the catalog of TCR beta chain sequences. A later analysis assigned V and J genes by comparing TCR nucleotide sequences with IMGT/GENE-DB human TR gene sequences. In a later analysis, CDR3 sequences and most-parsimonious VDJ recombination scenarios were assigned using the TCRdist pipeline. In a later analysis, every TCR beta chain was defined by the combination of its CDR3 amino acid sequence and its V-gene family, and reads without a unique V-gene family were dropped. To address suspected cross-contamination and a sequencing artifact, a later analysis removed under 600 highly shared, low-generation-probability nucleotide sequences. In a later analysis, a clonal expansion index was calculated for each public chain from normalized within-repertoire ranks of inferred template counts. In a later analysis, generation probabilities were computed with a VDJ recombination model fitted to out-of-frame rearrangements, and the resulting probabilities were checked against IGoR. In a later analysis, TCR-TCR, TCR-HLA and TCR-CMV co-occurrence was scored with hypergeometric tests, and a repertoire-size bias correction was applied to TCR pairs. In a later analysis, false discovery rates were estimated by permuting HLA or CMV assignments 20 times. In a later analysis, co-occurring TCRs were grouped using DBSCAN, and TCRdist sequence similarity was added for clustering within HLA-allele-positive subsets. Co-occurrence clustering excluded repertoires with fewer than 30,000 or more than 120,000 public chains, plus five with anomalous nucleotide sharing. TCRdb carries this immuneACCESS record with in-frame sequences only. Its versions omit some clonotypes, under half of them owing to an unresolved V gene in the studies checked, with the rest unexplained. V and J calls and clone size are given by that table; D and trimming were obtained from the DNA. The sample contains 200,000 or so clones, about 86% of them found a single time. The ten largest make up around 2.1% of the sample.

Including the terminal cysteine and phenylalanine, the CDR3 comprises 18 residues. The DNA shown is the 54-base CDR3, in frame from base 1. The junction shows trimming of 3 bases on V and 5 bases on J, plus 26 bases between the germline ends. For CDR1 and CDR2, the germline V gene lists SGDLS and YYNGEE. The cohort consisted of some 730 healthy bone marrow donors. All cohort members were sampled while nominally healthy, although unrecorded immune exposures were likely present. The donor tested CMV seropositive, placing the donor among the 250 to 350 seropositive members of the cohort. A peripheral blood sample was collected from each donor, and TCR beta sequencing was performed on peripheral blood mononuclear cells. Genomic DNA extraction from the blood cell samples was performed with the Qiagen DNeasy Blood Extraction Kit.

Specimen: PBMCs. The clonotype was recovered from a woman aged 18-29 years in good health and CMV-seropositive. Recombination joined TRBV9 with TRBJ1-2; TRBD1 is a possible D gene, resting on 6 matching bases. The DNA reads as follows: TGTGCCAGCAGCGCCAATTCAAACGATCCCGGACAGCGGTATGGCTACACCTTC. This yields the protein CASSANSNDPGQRYGYTF.